This T cell receptor (beta chain) was sequenced during a study of regulatory T cells in long-lasting Graves disease. The time point was: persistent/refractory GD, antithyroid drugs over 5 years with positive TRAb. The TCR library was made from RNA extracted from PBMCs. Sequencing libraries for TCR beta were prepared with iRepertoire HTBI primers and Arm-PCR of CDR3 regions. TCRdb re-analysed the multiplex PCR reads in MiXCR, keeping a single row per CDR3 protein. The table shows around 300,000 distinct CDR3 sequences, with roughly a fifth occurring only once. This clonotype was observed at least ten times. The CDR3 is 17 residues long. Germline lookup yields CDR1 MDHEN and CDR2 SYDVKM. V lost 5 bases to trimming and J lost 5 bases; unmatched junction nucleotides: 15.

The gene calls are TRBV28 and TRBJ2-5, with 9 positions matching TRBD1. The source is a female donor with Graves disease. The sequences come from peripheral blood mononuclear cells (PBMCs), collected when the disease was refractory, from a patient treated with antithyroid drugs. CDR3 amino acids: CASSPSPGTGSGETQYF. Here the CDR3 DNA reads TGTGCCAGCAGTCCCTCACCCGGGACAGGGTCAGGGGAGACCCAGTACTTC.